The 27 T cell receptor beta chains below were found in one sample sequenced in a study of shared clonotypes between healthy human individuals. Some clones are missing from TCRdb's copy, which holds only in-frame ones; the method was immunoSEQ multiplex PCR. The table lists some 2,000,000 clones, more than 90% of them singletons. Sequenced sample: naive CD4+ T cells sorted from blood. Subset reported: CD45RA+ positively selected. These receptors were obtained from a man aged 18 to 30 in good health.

The CDR3 region is CASKAASGNTDTQYF. The CDR3 DNA is TGTGCCAGTAAGGCGGCTAGCGGAAACACAGATACGCAGTATTTT. V is TRBV2 and J is TRBJ2-3; 7 bases match TRBD2. V lost 9 bases, J lost 2 bases, and 11 bases stayed unmatched. This CDR3 has 15 amino acids. Germline V gene data show CDR1 as SNHLY and CDR2 as FYNNEI. Together with reference TRBV2 and TRBJ2-3, the CDR3 gives the full variable domain: EPEVTQTPSHQVTQMGQEVILRCVPISNHLYFYWYRQILGQKVEFLVSFYNNEISEKSEIFDDQFSVERPDGSNFTLKIRSTKLEDSAMYFCASKAASGNTDTQYFGPGTRLTVL.

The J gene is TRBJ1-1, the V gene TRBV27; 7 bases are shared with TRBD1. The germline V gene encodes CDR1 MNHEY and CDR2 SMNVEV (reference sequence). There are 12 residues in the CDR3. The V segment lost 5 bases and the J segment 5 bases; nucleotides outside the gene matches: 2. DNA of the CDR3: TGTGCCAGCAGTAGGGGACAGACTGAAGCTTTCTTT. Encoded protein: CASSRGQTEAFF.

The chain's CDR3 is CASSYSLGGGTEAFF. CDR3 coding DNA: TGTGCCAGCAGTTACTCATTAGGGGGTGGTACTGAAGCTTTCTTT. This chain uses TRBV6-5 with TRBJ1-1, with D maybe TRBD1 (6 bases). Germline values: CDR1 MNHEY, CDR2 SVGAGI. This CDR3 is built from 15 residues. V lost 0 bases to trimming and J lost 5 bases, with 13 bases between them.

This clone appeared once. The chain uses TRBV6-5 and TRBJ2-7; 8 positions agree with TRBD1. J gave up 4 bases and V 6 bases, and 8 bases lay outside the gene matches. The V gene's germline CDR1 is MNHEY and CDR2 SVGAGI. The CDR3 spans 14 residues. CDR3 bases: TGTGCCAGCAGCAAAGGACAGGGAGGTTACGAGCAGTACTTC. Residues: CASSKGQGGYEQYF.

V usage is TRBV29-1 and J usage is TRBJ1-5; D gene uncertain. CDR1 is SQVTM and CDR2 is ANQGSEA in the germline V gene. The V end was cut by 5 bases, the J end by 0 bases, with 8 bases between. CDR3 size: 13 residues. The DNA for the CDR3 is TGCAGCGTTCAACAGACTAGCAATCAGCCCCAGCATTTT. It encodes CSVQQTSNQPQHF.

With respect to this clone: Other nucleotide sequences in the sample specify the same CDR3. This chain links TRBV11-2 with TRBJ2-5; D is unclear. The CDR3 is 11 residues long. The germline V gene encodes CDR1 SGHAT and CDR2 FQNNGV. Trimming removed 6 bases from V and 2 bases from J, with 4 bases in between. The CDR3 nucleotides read TGTGCCAGCAGACAACAAGAGACCCAGTACTTC. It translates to CASRQQETQYF.

The CDR3: CATAGQASNQPQHF. In nucleotides, the CDR3 is TGTGCCACCGCGGGACAGGCGAGCAATCAGCCCCAGCATTTT. The chain uses TRBV10-3 and TRBJ1-5, with 8 positions matching TRBD1. V dropped 10 bases and J dropped 1; count of bases not matched to a gene: 6. The CDR3 is 14 amino acids. Per germline, CDR1 ENHRY and CDR2 SYGVKD.

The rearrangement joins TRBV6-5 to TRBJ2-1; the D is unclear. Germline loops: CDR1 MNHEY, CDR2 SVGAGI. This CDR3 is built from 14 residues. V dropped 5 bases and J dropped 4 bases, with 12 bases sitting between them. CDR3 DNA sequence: TGTGCCAGCAGTCGCCAGAGAATTTACAATGAGCAGTTCTTC. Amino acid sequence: CASSRQRIYNEQFF.

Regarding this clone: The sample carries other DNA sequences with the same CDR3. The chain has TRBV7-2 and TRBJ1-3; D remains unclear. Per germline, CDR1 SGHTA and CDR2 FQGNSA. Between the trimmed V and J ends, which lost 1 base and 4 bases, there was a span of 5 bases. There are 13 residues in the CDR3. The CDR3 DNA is TGTGCCAGCAGCTTAGTCGCAGGAAACACCATATATTTT. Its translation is CASSLVAGNTIYF.

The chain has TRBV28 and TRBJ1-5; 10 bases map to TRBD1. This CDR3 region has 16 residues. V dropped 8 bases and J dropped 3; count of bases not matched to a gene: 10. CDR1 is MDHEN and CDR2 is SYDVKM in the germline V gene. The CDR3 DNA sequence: TGTGCCAGCCGCCCCGGGGGACAGGGGAACAATCAGCCCCAGCATTTT. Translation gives CASRPGGQGNNQPQHF.

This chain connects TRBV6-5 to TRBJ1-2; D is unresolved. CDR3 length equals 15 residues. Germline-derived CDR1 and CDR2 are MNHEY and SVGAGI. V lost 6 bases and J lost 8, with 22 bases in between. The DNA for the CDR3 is TGTGCCAGCAGCCGCGGTAGTAGTGGGAGTTGGGGCTACACCTTC. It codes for CASSRGSSGSWGYTF.

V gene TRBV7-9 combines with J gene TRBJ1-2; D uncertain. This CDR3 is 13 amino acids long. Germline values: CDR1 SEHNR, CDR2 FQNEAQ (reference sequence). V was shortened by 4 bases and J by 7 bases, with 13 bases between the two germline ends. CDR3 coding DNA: TGTGCCAGCAGCTCAACCGTGGGGAGTGGCTACACCTTC. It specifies CASSSTVGSGYTF.

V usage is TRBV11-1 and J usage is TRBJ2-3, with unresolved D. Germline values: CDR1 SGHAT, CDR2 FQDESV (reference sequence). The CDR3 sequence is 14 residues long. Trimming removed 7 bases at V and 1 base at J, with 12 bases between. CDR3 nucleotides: TGTGCCAGCAACCATGCGGCGGGCACAGATACGCAGTATTTT. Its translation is CASNHAAGTDTQYF.

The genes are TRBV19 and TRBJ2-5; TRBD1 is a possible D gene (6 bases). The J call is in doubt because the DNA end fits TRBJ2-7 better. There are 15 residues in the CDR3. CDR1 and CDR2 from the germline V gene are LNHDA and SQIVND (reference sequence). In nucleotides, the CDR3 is TGTGCCAGTAGTATGGACAGCCTCGGAACGTACGAGCAGTACTTC. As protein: CASSMDSLGTYEQYF.

This CDR3 reads CASSQDLSLYEAFF. CDR3 DNA: TGTGCCAGCAGCCAAGATCTCAGCCTTTATGAAGCTTTCTTT. The chain links TRBV14 to TRBJ1-1; the D is unclear. The germline CDR1 and CDR2 sequences are SGHDN and FVKESK. Trimming removed 0 bases from V and 7 bases from J, with 12 bases in between. The CDR3 is 14 residues long.

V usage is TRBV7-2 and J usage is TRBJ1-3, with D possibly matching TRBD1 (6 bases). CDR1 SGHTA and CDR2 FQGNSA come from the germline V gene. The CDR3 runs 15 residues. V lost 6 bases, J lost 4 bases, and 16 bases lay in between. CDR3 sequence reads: CASSPVGTFGNTIYF. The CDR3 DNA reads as TGTGCCAGCAGTCCAGTCGGGACATTCGGAAACACCATATATTTT.

CDR3 DNA sequence: TGTGCCAGCAGTGAACCGGGACAACAGTATTTT. Amino acids: CASSEPGQQYF. This chain joins TRBV6-5 and TRBJ2-3, with D possibly matching TRBD1 (6 bases). The V end lost 5 bases, the J end lost 12 bases, and 12 bases lay between the germline ends. CDR1 and CDR2 (germline): MNHEY, SVGAGI. There are 11 residues in the CDR3.

CDR3 sequence: CASTDMIETSGNTIYF. CDR3 DNA sequence: TGTGCCAGCACCGACATGATCGAAACCTCTGGAAACACCATATATTTT. This chain uses TRBV6-6 with TRBJ1-3; D unclear. This CDR3 comprises 16 residues. CDR1 is MNHNY and CDR2 is SVGAGI in the germline V gene (reference sequence). Trimming stripped 7 bases from V and 0 bases from J, with 16 bases between.

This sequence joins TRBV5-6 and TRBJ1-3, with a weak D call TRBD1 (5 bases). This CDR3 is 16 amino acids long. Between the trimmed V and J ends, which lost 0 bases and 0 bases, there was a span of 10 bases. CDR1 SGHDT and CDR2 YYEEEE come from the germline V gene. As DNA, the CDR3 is TGTGCCAGCAGCTTGGCAGGGCAGTTCTCTGGAAACACCATATATTTT. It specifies CASSLAGQFSGNTIYF.

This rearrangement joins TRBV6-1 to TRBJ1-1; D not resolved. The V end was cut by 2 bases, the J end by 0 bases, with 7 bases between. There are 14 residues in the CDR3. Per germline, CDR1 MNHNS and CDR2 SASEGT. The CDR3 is CASSELEMNTEAFF. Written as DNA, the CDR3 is TGTGCCAGCAGTGAACTAGAAATGAACACTGAAGCTTTCTTT.

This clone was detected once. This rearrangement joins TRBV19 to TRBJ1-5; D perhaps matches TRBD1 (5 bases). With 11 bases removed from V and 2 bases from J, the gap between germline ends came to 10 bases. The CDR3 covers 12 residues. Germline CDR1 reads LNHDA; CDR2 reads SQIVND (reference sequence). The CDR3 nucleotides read TGTGCCGTCGCCAGGGGCAATCAGCCCCAGCATTTT. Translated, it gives CAVARGNQPQHF.

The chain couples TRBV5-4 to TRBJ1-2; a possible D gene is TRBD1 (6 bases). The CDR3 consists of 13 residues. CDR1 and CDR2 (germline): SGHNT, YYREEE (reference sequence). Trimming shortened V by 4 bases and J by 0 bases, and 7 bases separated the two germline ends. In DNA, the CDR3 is TGTGCCAGCAGCACAGGGACTAACTATGGCTACACCTTC. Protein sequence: CASSTGTNYGYTF.

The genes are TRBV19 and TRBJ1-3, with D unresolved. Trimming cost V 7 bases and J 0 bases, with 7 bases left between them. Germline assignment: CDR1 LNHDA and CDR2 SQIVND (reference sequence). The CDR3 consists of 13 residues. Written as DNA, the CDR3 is TGTGCCAGTAACAGAGGCTCTGGAAACACCATATATTTT. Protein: CASNRGSGNTIYF.

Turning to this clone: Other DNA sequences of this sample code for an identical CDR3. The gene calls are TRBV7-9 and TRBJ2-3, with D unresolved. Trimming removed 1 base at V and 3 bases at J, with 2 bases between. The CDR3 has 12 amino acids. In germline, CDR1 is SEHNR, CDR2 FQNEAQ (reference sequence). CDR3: CASSLETDTQYF. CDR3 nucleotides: TGTGCCAGCAGCTTAGAGACAGATACGCAGTATTTT.

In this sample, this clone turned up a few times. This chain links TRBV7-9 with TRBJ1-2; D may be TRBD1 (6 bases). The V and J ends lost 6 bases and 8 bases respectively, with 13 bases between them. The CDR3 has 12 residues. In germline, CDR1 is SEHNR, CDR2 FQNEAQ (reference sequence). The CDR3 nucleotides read TGTGCCAGCAGGGCGACAGGATTCGGCTACACCTTC. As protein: CASRATGFGYTF.

Here the CDR3 reads CASRTPGGPTDTQYF. CDR3 in DNA: TGCGCCAGCAGAACCCCGGGAGGGCCTACAGATACGCAGTATTTT. This chain joins TRBV5-1 and TRBJ2-3; 8 bases are a match to TRBD2. Germline trimming cut 5 bases from V and 3 bases from J; bases unmatched to any gene: 8. From germline, CDR1 is SGHRS and CDR2 YFSETQ. The CDR3 consists of 15 residues.

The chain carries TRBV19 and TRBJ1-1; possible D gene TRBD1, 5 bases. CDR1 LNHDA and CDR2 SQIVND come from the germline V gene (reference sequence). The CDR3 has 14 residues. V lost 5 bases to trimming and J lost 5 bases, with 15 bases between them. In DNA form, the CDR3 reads TGTGCCAGTAGTTCCATCGGGACGCCAACTGAAGCTTTCTTT. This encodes CASSSIGTPTEAFF.